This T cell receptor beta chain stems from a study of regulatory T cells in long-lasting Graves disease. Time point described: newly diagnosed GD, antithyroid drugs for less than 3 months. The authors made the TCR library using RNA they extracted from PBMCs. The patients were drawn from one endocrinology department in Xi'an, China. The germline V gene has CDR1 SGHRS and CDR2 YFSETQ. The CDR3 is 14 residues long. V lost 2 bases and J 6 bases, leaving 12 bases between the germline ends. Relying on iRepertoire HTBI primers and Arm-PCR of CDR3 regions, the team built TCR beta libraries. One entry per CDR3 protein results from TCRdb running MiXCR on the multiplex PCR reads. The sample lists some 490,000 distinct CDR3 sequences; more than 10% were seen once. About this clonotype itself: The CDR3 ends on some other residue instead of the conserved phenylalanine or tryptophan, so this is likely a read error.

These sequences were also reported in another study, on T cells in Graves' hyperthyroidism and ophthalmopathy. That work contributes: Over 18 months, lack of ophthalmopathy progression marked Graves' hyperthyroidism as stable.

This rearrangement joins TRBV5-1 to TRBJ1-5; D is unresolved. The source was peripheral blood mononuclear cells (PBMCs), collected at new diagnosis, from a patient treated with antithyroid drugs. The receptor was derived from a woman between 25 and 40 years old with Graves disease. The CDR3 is CASSFGGVGQPQHL. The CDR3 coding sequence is TGCGCCAGCAGCTTTGGCGGGGTTGGTCAGCCCCAGCATTTG.